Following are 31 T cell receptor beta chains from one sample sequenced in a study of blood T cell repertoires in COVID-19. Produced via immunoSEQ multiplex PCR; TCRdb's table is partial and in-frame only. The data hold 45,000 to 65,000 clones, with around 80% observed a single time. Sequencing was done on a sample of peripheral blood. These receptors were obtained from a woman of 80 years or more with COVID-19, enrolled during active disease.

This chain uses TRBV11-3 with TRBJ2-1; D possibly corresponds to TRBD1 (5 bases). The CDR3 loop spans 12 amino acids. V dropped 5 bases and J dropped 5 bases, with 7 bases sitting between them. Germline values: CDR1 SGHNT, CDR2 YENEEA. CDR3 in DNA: TGTGCCAGCAGCGCCAGGGACAATGAGCAGTTCTTC. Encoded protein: CASSARDNEQFF.

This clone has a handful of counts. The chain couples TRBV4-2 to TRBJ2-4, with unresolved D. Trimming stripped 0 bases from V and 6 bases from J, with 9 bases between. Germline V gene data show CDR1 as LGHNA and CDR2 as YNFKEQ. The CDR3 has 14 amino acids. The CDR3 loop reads CASSQDKTANIQYF. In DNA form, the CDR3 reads TGTGCCAGCAGCCAAGACAAAACAGCAAACATTCAGTACTTC.

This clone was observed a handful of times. Here the CDR3 DNA reads TGCGCCAGCAGCCCCCGGACTAGCGGAGGGGCGGGCGAGCAGTACTTC. Amino acid sequence: CASSPRTSGGAGEQYF. V gene TRBV5-1 combines with J gene TRBJ2-7; 10 nucleotides match TRBD2. CDR1 and CDR2 from the germline V gene are SGHRS and YFSETQ. There are 16 residues in the CDR3. V lost 4 bases and J lost 6; bases outside the gene matches: 13.

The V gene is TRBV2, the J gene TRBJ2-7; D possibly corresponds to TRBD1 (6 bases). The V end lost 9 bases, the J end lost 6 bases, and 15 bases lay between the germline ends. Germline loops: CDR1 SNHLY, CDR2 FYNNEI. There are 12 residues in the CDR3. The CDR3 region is CASALQGVEQYF. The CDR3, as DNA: TGTGCCAGTGCCCTACAGGGTGTCGAGCAGTACTTC. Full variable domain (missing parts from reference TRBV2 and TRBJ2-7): EPEVTQTPSHQVTQMGQEVILRCVPISNHLYFYWYRQILGQKVEFLVSFYNNEISEKSEIFDDQFSVERPDGSNFTLKIRSTKLEDSAMYFCASALQGVEQYFGPGTRLTVT.

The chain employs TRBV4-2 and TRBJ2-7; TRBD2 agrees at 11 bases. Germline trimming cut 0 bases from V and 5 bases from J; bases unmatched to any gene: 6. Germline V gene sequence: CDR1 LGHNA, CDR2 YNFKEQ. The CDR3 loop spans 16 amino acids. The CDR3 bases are TGTGCCAGCAGCCAAGAAGCCCCGGGACTAGCGGACGAGCAGTACTTC. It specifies CASSQEAPGLADEQYF.

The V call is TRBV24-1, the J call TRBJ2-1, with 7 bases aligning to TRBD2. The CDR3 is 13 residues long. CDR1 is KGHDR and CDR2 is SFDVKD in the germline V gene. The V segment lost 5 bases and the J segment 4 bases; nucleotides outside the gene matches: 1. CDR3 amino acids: CATSGGGYNEQFF. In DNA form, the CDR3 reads TGTGCCACCAGTGGCGGGGGATACAATGAGCAGTTCTTC.

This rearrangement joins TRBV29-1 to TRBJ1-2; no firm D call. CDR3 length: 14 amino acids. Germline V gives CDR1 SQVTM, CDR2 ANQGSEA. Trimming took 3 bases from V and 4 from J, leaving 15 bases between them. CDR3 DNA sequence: TGCAGCGTTGAGGGCAGCGGTGTTCCCTATGGCTACACCTTC. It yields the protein CSVEGSGVPYGYTF.

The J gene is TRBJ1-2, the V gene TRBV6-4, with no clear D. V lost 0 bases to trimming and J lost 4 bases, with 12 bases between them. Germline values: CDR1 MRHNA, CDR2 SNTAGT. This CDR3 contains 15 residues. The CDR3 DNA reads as TGTGCCAGCAGTGACTCGACTAAAACCAGCTATGGCTACACCTTC. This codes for CASSDSTKTSYGYTF.

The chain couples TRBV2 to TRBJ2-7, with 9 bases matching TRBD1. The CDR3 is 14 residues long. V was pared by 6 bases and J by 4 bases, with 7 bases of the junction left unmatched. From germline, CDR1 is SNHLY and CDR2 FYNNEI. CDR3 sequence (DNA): TGTGCCAGCAGGGACTGGGACAGGGAATACGAGCAGTACTTC. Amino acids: CASRDWDREYEQYF. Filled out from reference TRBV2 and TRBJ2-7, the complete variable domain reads EPEVTQTPSHQVTQMGQEVILRCVPISNHLYFYWYRQILGQKVEFLVSFYNNEISEKSEIFDDQFSVERPDGSNFTLKIRSTKLEDSAMYFCASRDWDREYEQYFGPGTRLTVT.

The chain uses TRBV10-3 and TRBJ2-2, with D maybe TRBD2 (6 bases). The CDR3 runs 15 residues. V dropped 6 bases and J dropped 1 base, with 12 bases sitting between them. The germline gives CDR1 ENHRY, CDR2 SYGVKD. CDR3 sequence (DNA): TGTGCCATCAGGGCCGGGACTCTGAACACCGGGGAGCTGTTTTTT. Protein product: CAIRAGTLNTGELFF.

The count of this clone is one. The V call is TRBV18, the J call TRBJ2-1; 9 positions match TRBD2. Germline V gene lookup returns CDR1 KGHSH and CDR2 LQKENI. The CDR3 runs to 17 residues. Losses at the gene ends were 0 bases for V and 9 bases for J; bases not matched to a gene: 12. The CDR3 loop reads CASSPPGSGRSLGEQFF. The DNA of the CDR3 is TGTGCCAGCTCACCACCGGGGAGCGGGAGGTCCCTCGGTGAGCAGTTCTTC.

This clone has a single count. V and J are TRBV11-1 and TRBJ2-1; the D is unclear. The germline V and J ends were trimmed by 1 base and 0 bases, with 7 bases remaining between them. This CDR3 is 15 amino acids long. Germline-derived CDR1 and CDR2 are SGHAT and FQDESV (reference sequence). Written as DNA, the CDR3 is TGTGCCAGCAGCTTAGATCCTCCCTCCTACAATGAGCAGTTCTTC. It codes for CASSLDPPSYNEQFF.

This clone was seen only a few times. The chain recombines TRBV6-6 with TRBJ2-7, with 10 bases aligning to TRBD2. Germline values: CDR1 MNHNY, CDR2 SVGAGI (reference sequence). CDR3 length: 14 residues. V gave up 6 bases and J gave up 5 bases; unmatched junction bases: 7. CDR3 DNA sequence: TGTGCCAGCAGGTTAGCGGGAGGAGTAAACGAGCAGTACTTC. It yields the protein CASRLAGGVNEQYF.

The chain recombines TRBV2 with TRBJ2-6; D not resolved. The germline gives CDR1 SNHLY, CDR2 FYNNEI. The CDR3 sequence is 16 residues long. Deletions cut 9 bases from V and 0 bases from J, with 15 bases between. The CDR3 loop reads CARNLILPSGANVLTF. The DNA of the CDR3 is TGTGCCAGAAACCTTATACTGCCCTCTGGGGCCAACGTCCTGACTTTC.

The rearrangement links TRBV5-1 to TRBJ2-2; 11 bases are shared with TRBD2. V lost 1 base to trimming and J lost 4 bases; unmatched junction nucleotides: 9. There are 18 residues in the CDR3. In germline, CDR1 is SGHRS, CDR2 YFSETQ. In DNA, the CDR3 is TGCGCCAGCAGCTTGACTAGCGGGAGTGAGGGTGGCACCGGGGAGCTGTTTTTT. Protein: CASSLTSGSEGGTGELFF.

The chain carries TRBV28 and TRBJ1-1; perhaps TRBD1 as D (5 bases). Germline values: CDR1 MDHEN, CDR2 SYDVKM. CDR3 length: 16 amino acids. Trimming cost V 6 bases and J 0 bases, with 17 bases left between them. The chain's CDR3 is CASSPEAGLMNTEAFF. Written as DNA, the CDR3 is TGTGCCAGCAGCCCAGAGGCAGGGCTCATGAACACTGAAGCTTTCTTT.

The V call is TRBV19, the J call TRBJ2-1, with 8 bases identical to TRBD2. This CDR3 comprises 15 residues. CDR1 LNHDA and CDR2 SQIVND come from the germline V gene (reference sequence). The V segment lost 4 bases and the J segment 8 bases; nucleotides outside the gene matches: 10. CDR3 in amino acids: CASSTVLAGTYEQFF. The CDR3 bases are TGTGCCAGTAGTACGGTCCTAGCGGGTACTTATGAGCAGTTCTTC.

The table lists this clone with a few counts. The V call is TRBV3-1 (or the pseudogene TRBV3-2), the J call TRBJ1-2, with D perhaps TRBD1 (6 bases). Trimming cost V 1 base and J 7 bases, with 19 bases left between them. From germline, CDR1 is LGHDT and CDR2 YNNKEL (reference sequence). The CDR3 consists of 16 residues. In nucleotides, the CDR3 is TGTGCCAGCAGCCAAGCCAGCCGGGACATCTTTCGTGGCTACACCTTC. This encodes CASSQASRDIFRGYTF.

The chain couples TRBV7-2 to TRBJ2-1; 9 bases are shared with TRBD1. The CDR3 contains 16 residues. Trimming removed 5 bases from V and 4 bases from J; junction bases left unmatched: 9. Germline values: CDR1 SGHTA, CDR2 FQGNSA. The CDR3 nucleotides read TGTGCCAGCAGCCCCCGACAGGGGGGAAATTACAATGAGCAGTTCTTC. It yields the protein CASSPRQGGNYNEQFF.

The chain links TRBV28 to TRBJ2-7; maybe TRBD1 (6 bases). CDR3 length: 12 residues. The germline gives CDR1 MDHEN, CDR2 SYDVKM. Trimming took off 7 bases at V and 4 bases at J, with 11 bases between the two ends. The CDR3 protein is CASKQGHYEQYF. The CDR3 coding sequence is TGTGCCAGCAAACAGGGACATTACGAGCAGTACTTC.

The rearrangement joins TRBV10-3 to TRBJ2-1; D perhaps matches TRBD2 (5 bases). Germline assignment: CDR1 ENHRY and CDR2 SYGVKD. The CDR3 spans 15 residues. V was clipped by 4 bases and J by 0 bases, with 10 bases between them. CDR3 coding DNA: TGTGCCATCAGTGGGGGAGATTTCTCCTACAATGAGCAGTTCTTC. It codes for CAISGGDFSYNEQFF.

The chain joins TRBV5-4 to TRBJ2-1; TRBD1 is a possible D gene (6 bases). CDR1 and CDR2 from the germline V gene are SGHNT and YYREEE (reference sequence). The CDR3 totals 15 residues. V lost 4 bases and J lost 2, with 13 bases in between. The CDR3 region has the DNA TGTGCCAGCAGCAGCGGACAGTCCACCTACAATGAGCAGTTCTTC. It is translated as CASSSGQSTYNEQFF. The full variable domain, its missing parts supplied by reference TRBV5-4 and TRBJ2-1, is ETGVTQSPTHLIKTRGQQVTLRCSSQSGHNTVSWYQQALGQGPQFIFQYYREEENGRGNFPPRFSGLQFPNYSSELNVNALELDDSALYLCASSSGQSTYNEQFFGPGTRLTVL.

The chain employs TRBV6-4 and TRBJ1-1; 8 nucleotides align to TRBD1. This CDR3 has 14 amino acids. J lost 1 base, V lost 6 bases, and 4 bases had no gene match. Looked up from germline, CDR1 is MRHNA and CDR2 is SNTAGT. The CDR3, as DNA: TGTGCCAGCAGGCTAACAGGGGGGAACACTGAAGCTTTCTTT. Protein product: CASRLTGGNTEAFF.

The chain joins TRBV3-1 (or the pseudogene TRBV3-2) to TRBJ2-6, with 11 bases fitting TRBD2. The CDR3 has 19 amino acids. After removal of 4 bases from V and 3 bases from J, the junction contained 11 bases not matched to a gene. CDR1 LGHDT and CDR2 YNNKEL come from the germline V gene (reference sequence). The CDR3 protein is CASSPASGLAGGGANVLTF. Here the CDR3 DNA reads TGTGCCAGCAGCCCTGCATCCGGACTAGCGGGTGGTGGGGCCAACGTCCTGACTTTC.

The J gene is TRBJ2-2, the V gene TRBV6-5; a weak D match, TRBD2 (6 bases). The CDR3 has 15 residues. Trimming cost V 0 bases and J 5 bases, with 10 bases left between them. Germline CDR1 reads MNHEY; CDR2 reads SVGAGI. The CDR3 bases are TGTGCCAGCAGTTACTCTTCGGGGGTAACCGGGGAGCTGTTTTTT. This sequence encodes CASSYSSGVTGELFF.

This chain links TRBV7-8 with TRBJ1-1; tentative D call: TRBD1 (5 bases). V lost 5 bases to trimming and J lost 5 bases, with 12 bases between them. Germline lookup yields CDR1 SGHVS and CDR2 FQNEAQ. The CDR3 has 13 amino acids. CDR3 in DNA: TGTGCCAGCAGCCACGCGGGGGGGACTGAAGCTTTCTTT. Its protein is CASSHAGGTEAFF.

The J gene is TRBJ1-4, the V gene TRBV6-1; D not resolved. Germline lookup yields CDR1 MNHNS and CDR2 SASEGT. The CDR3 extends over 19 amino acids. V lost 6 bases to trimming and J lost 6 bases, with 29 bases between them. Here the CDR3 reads CASSEPGLGLGSFDEKLFF. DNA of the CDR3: TGTGCCAGCAGCGAACCGGGCCTCGGTTTGGGGAGCTTTGATGAAAAACTGTTTTTT.

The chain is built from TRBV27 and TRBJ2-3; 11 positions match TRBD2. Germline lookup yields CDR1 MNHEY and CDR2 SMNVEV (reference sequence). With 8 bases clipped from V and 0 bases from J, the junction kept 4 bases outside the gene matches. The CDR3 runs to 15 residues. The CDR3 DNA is TGTGCCAGCGGAAGACTAGCGGGAAGCACAGATACGCAGTATTTT. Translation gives CASGRLAGSTDTQYF.

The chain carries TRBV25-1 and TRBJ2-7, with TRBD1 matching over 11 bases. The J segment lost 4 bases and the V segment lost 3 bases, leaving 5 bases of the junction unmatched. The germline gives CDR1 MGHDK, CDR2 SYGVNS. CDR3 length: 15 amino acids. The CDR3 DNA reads TGTGCCAGCAGTGAGGGGACAGGGGGAAGGTACGAGCAGTACTTC. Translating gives CASSEGTGGRYEQYF.

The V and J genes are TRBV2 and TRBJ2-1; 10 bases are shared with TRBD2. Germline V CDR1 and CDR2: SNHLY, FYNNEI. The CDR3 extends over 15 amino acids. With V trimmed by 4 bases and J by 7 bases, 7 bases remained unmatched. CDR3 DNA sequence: TGTGCCAGCAGTGGGCTAGCGGGAGTCCGGAATGAGCAGTTCTTC. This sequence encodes CASSGLAGVRNEQFF.

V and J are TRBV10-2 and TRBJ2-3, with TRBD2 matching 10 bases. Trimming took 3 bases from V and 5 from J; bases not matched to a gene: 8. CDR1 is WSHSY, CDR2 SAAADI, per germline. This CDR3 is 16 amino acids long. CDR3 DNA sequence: TGCGCCAGCAGTGAAACTAGCGGGACCCCGGGAGATACGCAGTATTTT. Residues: CASSETSGTPGDTQYF.